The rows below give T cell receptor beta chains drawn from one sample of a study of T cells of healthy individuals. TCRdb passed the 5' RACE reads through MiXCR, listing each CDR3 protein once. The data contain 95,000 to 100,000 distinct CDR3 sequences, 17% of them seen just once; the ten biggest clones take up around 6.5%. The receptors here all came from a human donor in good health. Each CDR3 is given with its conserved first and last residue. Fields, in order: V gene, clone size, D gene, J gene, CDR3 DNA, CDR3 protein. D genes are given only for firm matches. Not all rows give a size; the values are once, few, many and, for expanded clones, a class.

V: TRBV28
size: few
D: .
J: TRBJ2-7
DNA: TGTGCCAGCACTCTAGGGTACGAGCAGTACTTC
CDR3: CASTLGYEQYF

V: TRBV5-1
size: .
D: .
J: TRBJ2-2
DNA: TGCGCCAGCAGCTTTAGGACTGACACCGGGGAGCTGTTTTTT
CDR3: CASSFRTDTGELFF

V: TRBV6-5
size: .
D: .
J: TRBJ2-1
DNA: TGTGCCAGCAGTTACTCGGGGGGAACTAACAATGAGCAGTTCTTC
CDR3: CASSYSGGTNNEQFF

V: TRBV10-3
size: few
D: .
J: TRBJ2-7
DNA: TGTGCTACCGTTTCTTTGGCAACTACGGGCGAGCAGTACTTC
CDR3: CATVSLATTGEQYF

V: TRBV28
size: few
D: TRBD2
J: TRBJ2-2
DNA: TGTGCCAGCAGTCCAACACTAGCGGGAGACACCGGGGAGCTGTTTTTT
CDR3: CASSPTLAGDTGELFF

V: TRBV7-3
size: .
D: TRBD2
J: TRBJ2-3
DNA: TGTGCCAGCAGCCCACAACTAGCGGGGGGGCCCACAGATACGCAGTATTTT
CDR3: CASSPQLAGGPTDTQYF

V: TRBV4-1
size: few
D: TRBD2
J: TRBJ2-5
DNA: TGCGCCAGCAGCCGATTAGCGGGAGAGACCCAGTACTTC
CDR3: CASSRLAGETQYF

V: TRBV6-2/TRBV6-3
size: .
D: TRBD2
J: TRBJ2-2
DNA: TGTGCCAGCAGTTTTGGACTAGCGGGGACCGGGGAGCTGTTTTTT
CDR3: CASSFGLAGTGELFF

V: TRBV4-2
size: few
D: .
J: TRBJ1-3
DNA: TGTGCCAGCAGCCAAGAGAGACCACCGGGGCGGGGGACAGGAAACACCATATATTTT
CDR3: CASSQERPPGRGTGNTIYF

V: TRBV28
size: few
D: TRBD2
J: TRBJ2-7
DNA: TGTGCCAGCAGTTTTCCGACTAGCGGGAGGGTCGAGGTCCCCCACGAGCAGTACTTC
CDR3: CASSFPTSGRVEVPHEQYF

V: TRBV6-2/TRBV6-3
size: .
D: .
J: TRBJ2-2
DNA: TGTGCCAGCAGGGACAGACCCACCGGGGAGCTGTTTTTT
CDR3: CASRDRPTGELFF

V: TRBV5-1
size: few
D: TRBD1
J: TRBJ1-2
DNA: TGCGCCAGCAGCTCGGACAGGGTGGACTATGGCTACACCTTC
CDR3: CASSSDRVDYGYTF

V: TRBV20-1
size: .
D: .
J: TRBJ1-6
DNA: TGCAGTGCTAGAGCCAGGGTCGGCTCCTATAATTCACCCCTCCACTTT
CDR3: CSARARVGSYNSPLHF

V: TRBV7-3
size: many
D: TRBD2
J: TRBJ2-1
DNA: TGTGCCAGCAGCCCCAGTTCTAGCGGGAGATACAATGAGCAGTTCTTC
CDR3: CASSPSSSGRYNEQFF

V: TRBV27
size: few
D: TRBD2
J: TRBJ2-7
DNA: TGTGCCAGCAGTTTATGGGAGTCTAGCGGGAAGTACGAGCAGTACTTC
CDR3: CASSLWESSGKYEQYF

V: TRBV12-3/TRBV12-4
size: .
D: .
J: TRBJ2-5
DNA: TGTGCCAGCAGGCCTGGGACGGAAGAGACCCAGTACTTC
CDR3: CASRPGTEETQYF

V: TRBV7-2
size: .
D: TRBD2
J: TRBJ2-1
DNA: TGTGCCAGCAGCTTAGCCGGGGGGGCTTACAATGAGCAGTTCTTC
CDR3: CASSLAGGAYNEQFF

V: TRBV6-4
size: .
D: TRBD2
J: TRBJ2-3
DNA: TGTGCCAGCAGTGACAAAAGCGGGAGTACAGATACGCAGTATTTT
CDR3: CASSDKSGSTDTQYF

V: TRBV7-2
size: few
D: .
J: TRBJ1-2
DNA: TGTGCCAGCAGCTACTCGGGGACACTGGTCTATGGCTACACCTTC
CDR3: CASSYSGTLVYGYTF

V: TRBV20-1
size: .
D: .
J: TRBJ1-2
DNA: TGCAGTGCTAGAGAGTTGAAGGGGTATGGCTACACCTTC
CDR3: CSARELKGYGYTF

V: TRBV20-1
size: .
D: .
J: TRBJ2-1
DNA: TGCAGTGCTCTGGCGGACCGGAGCTCCTACAATGAGCAGTTCTTC
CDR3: CSALADRSSYNEQFF

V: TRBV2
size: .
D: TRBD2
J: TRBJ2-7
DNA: TGTGCCAGGGGGACTAGCGGGAGGTACGAGCAGTACTTC
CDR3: CARGTSGRYEQYF

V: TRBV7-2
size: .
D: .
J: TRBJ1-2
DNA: TGTGCCAGCAGCTTACGCCCTATGGACAATAACTATGGCTACACCTTC
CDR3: CASSLRPMDNNYGYTF

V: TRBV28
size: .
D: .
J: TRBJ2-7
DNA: TGTGCCAGCAGTCTACCTACTGACAACTACGAGCAGTACTTC
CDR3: CASSLPTDNYEQYF

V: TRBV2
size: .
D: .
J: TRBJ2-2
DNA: TGTGCCAGCAACGGAACGCCAACCGGGGAGCTGTTTTTT
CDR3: CASNGTPTGELFF

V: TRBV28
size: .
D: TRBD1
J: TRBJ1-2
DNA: TGTGCCAGCAGTACCCGACAGGGAAAACTCTATGGCTACACCTTC
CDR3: CASSTRQGKLYGYTF

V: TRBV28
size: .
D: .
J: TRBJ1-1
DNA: TGTGCCAGCAGTTTATGGGACGAAGACACTGAAGCTTTCTTT
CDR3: CASSLWDEDTEAFF

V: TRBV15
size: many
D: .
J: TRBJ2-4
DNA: TGTGCCACCAGCAGAGGCGGGGACCTCATTAACATTCAGTACTTC
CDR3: CATSRGGDLINIQYF

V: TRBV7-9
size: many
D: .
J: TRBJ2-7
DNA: TGTGCCAGCAGCTTCAGGGACGAGCAGTACTTC
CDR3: CASSFRDEQYF

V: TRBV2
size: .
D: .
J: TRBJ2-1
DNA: TGTGCCACCATCCTAGAACGGGGTTTGCACAATGAGCAGTTCTTC
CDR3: CATILERGLHNEQFF

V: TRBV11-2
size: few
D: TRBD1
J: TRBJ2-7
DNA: TGTGCCAGCAGCTCGGCGGGACAGGGAGGAGAGCAGTACTTC
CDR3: CASSSAGQGGEQYF

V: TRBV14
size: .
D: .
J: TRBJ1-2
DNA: TGTGCCAGCAGCCAAGGACGTCTCAATGGCTACACCTTC
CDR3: CASSQGRLNGYTF

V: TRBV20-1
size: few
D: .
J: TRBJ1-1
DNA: TGCAGTGCTAGAGAGTACACCTGGATGAACACTGAAGCTTTCTTT
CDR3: CSAREYTWMNTEAFF

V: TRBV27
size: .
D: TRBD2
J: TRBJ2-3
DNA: TGTGCCAGCAGTTTAAGGCTAGCGGGCGGGGTTGCAGATGCGCAGTATTTT
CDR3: CASSLRLAGGVADAQYF

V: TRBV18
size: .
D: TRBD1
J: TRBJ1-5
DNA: TGTGCCAGCTCCCCTCGGGCACCGGGACAGGGCCTCAATCAGCCCCAGCATTTT
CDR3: CASSPRAPGQGLNQPQHF

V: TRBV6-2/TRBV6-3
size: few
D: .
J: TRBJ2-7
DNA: TGTGCCAGCAGACCCGTCGGGGGACAGACTTACGAGCAGTACTTC
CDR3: CASRPVGGQTYEQYF

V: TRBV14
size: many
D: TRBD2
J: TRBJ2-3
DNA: TGTGCCAGCAGCCCTAAGGCGGGGGGAGCAGATACGCAGTATTTT
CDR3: CASSPKAGGADTQYF

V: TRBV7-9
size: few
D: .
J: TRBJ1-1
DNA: TGTGCCAGCAGCTTATTGAACACTGAAGCTTTCTTT
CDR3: CASSLLNTEAFF

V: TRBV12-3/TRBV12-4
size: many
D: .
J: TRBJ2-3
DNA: TGTGCCAGCAGCTGGACAGATACGCAGTATTTT
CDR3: CASSWTDTQYF

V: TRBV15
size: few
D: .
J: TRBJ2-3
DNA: TGTGCCACCAGCAGAGTCCGTGCGGCAGATACGCAGTATTTT
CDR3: CATSRVRAADTQYF

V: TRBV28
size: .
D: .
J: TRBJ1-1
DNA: TGTGCCAGCAGTTTAATGGGGGGGGCTGGGGACACTGAAGCTTTCTTT
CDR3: CASSLMGGAGDTEAFF

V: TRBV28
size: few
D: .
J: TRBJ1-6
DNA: TGTGCCAGCAGTTTCCGGGGTGGGTCCTATAATTCACCCCTCCACTTT
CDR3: CASSFRGGSYNSPLHF

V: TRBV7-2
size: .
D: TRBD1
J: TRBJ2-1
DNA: TGTGCCAGCAGCCGTCCCCAAGGACAGGGATACAATGAGCAGTTCTTC
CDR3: CASSRPQGQGYNEQFF

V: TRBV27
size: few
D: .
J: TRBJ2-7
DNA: TGTGCCAGCAGAGGACACTTCCACGAGCAGTACTTC
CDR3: CASRGHFHEQYF